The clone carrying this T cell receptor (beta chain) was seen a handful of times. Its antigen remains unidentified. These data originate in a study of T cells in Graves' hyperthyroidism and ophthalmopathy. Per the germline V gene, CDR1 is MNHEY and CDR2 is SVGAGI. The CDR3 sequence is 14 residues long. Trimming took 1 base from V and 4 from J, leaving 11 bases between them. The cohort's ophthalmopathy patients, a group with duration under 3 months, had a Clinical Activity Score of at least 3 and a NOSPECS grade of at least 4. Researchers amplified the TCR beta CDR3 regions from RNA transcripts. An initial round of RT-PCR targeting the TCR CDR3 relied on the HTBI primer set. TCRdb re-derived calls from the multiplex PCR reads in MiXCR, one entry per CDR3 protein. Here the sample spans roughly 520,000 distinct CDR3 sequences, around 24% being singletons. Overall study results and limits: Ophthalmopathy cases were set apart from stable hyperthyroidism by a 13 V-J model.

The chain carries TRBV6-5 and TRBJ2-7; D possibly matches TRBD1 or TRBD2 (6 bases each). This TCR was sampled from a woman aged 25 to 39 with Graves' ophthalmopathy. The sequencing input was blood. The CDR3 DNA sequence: TGTGCCAGCAGTTACTACTGGAGGGGGTACGAGCAGTACTTC. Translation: CASSYYWRGYEQYF.